This T cell receptor (beta chain) is from a study of response to subunit inactivated influenza vaccine. This clonotype was found many times. Its antigen remains unknown. Per germline, CDR1 LGHNA and CDR2 YNFKEQ. The CDR3 totals 13 residues. V shed 1 base and J shed 1 base, with 3 bases lying between them. Whole-study findings and limits: A suggestion made by the authors is that each seasonal influenza vaccination recruits few new T cells.

A single record per CDR3 protein comes from TCRdb applying MiXCR to the RT-PCR reads. The sample contains about 520,000 distinct CDR3 sequences, approximately 7.2% of which appear only once. The clonotype was recovered from a man in his fifties or sixties who received an inactivated influenza vaccine. The source material was PBMCs from blood, sampled less than 30 months after vaccination. The chain links TRBV4-2 to TRBJ2-3; no reliable D call. The CDR3: CASSQVGTDTQYF. The CDR3 nucleotides read TGTGCCAGCAGCCAAGTCGGCACAGATACGCAGTATTTT.